The 15 T cell receptor beta chains below were found in one sample sequenced in a study of T cell responses to AZD1222 COVID-19 vaccine. Assay: immunoSEQ multiplex PCR; the TCRdb copy retains only in-frame clones and omits some. The table has 120,000 to 150,000 clones, roughly 91% seen once. Material: peripheral blood, obtained 28 days after the second AZD1222 dose. Receptors were obtained from an adult who received the AZD1222 COVID-19 vaccine.

The V call is TRBV7-2, the J call TRBJ1-5, with 7 bases aligning to TRBD1. The CDR3 loop spans 13 amino acids. V lost 5 bases to trimming and J lost 5 bases; unmatched junction nucleotides: 3. Germline V gives CDR1 SGHTA, CDR2 FQGNSA. DNA for the CDR3: TGTGCCAGCAGCGAAACAGGGGATCAGCCCCAGCATTTT. Amino acid sequence: CASSETGDQPQHF.

The chain joins TRBV9 to TRBJ1-5; D is ambiguous. Germline V CDR1 and CDR2: SGDLS, YYNGEE. This CDR3 region has 15 residues. The V end lost 3 bases, the J end lost 6 bases, and 16 bases lay between the germline ends. For the CDR3, the DNA is TGTGCCAGCAGCGAGACCCCGACACGTTTTCAGCCCCAGCATTTT. Protein product: CASSETPTRFQPQHF.

This clone occurred once. The chain uses TRBV20-1 and TRBJ2-7; D is undetermined. The V gene lost 6 bases and the J gene lost 5 bases, with 11 bases spanning the gap. The CDR3 contains 11 residues. Germline V gene data show CDR1 as DFQATT and CDR2 as SNEGSKA (reference sequence). The CDR3 sequence: CSARPENEQYF. For the CDR3, the DNA is TGCAGTGCACGCCCTGAGAACGAGCAGTACTTC.

The J gene is TRBJ2-3, the V gene TRBV11-2; a possible D gene is TRBD1 (6 bases). V lost 5 bases and J 2 bases, leaving 14 bases between the germline ends. The germline V gene has CDR1 SGHAT and CDR2 FQNNGV. This CDR3 comprises 15 residues. The CDR3 loop is CASSITGHYTDTQYF. CDR3 sequence (DNA): TGTGCCAGCAGCATTACGGGACATTACACAGATACGCAGTATTTT.

This chain links TRBV29-1 with TRBJ2-3; tentative D call: TRBD2 (5 bases). The CDR3 spans 12 residues. The germline V gene encodes CDR1 SQVTM and CDR2 ANQGSEA. Trimming removed 4 bases at V and 3 bases at J, with 8 bases between. CDR3 bases: TGCAGCGTTGGAGGGAGAACAGATACGCAGTATTTT. Its protein is CSVGGRTDTQYF.

The chain uses TRBV9 and TRBJ2-1, with D perhaps TRBD2 (6 bases). Trimming removed 1 base from V and 12 bases from J, with 14 bases in between. Germline lookup yields CDR1 SGDLS and CDR2 YYNGEE. The CDR3 is made up of 13 amino acids. The chain's CDR3 is CASSVTRETGQFF. CDR3 bases: TGTGCCAGCAGCGTAACCCGGGAGACTGGGCAGTTCTTC.

V gene TRBV9 combines with J gene TRBJ2-3; the match to TRBD2 covers 8 bases. V was clipped by 3 bases and J by 0 bases; unmatched bases: 15. CDR1 SGDLS and CDR2 YYNGEE come from the germline V gene. The length of the CDR3 is 19 residues. The CDR3 nucleotides read TGTGCCAGCAGCGCCCCGGCCCCTAGCGGGTTCCCTAGCACAGATACGCAGTATTTT. Translating it yields CASSAPAPSGFPSTDTQYF.

The chain carries TRBV7-2 and TRBJ1-2; 7 bases agree with TRBD1. Germline V gives CDR1 SGHTA, CDR2 FQGNSA. V shed 4 bases, J shed 4 bases, and the junction held 3 bases outside the gene matches. This CDR3 comprises 13 residues. Here the CDR3 reads CASSSPGGYGYTF. CDR3 bases: TGTGCCAGCAGCTCACCAGGGGGCTATGGCTACACCTTC.

The chain links TRBV7-2 to TRBJ2-7; 9 nucleotides align to TRBD1. Germline CDR1 and CDR2: SGHTA and FQGNSA. This CDR3 has 15 amino acids. V shed 5 bases and J 5 bases; nucleotides not matched to a gene: 10. DNA of the CDR3: TGTGCCAGCAGCAAAAACGGACAGGGGATGGACGAGCAGTACTTC. Translation: CASSKNGQGMDEQYF.

The chain combines TRBV5-8 with TRBJ2-7; unclear D gene. CDR1 and CDR2 (germline): SGHTS, YDEGEE. This CDR3 comprises 13 residues. Trimming removed 0 bases at V and 1 base at J, with 5 bases between. The CDR3 loop is CASSLGRSYEQYF. The CDR3 bases are TGTGCCAGCAGCTTGGGCAGATCCTACGAGCAGTACTTC. The full variable domain, rest sourced from reference TRBV5-8 and TRBJ2-7, is EAGVTQSPTHLIKTRGQQATLRCSPISGHTSVYWYQQALGLGLQFLLWYDEGEERNRGNFPPRFSGRQFPNYSSELNVNALELEDSALYLCASSLGRSYEQYFGPGTRLTVT.

The genes are TRBV28 and TRBJ2-7, with D uncertain. The CDR3 runs 11 residues. V lost 5 bases and J lost 3, with 5 bases in between. Germline V lookup: CDR1 MDHEN, CDR2 SYDVKM. The CDR3: CASSHYYEQYF. As DNA, the CDR3 is TGTGCCAGCAGTCACTACTACGAGCAGTACTTC.

This chain uses TRBV7-2 with TRBJ1-1; TRBD1 is a possible D gene (6 bases). This CDR3 spans 15 amino acids. Germline V gene sequence: CDR1 SGHTA, CDR2 FQGNSA. With 1 base removed from V and 9 bases from J, the gap between germline ends came to 18 bases. CDR3 region: CASSLGIRDTNQAFF. The CDR3 coding sequence is TGTGCCAGCAGCTTAGGGATCCGGGACACGAACCAAGCTTTCTTT.

This clone was recorded only once. The chain joins TRBV5-1 to TRBJ1-4; D is possibly TRBD1 (6 bases). Trimming pared 4 bases from V and 1 base from J, leaving 8 bases between. The germline V gene encodes CDR1 SGHRS and CDR2 YFSETQ. The CDR3 has 14 amino acids. In nucleotides, the CDR3 is TGCGCCAGCAGCCCACAGGGAACTAATGAAAAACTGTTTTTT. Amino acid sequence: CASSPQGTNEKLFF.

The chain uses TRBV7-9 and TRBJ1-2; D call uncertain. There are 13 residues in the CDR3. V was trimmed by 5 bases and J by 6 bases, leaving 13 bases between them. Per germline, CDR1 SEHNR and CDR2 FQNEAQ (reference sequence). As DNA, the CDR3 is TGTGCCAGCAGCCTCCTACAAGCCGATGGCTACACCTTC. Amino acids: CASSLLQADGYTF.

This rearrangement joins TRBV30 to TRBJ2-6; D perhaps matches TRBD1 (6 bases). The V and J ends lost 3 bases and 0 bases respectively, with 21 bases between them. The CDR3 sequence is 19 residues long. The germline gives CDR1 GTSNPN, CDR2 SVGIG (reference sequence). In DNA, the CDR3 is TGTGCCTGGAGGGGAAAGGGGGTTTCATCCTACTCTGGGGCCAACGTCCTGACTTTC. It is translated as CAWRGKGVSSYSGANVLTF.